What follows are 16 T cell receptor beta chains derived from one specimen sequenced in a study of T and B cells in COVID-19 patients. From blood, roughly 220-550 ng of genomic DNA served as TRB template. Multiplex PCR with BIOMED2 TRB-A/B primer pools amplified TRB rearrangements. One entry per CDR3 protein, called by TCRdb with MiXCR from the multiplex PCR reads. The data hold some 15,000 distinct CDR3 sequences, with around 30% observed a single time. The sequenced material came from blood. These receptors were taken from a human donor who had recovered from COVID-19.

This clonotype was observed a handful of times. CDR3 sequence reads: CASSPLGATEAFF. The CDR3, as DNA: TGTGCCAGCAGCCCTCTAGGTGCCACTGAAGCTTTCTTT. The J gene is TRBJ1-1, the V gene TRBV12-3 or TRBV12-4; D is undetermined. V dropped 6 bases and J dropped 4 bases, with 12 bases sitting between them. The CDR3 runs 13 residues.

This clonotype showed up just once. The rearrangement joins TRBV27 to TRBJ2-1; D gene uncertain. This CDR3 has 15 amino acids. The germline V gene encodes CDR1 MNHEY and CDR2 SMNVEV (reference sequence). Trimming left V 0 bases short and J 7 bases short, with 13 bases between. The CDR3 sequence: CASSLSFSHRNEQFF. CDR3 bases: TGTGCCAGCAGTTTATCATTTTCCCATCGGAATGAGCAGTTCTTC.

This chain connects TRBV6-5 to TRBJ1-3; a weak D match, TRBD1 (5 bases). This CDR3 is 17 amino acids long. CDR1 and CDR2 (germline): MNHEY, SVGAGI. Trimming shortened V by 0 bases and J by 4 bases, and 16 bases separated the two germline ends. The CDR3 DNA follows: TGTGCCAGCAGTTACTCGACCCGAGGGGCGGCGGGAAACACCATATATTTT. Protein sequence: CASSYSTRGAAGNTIYF.

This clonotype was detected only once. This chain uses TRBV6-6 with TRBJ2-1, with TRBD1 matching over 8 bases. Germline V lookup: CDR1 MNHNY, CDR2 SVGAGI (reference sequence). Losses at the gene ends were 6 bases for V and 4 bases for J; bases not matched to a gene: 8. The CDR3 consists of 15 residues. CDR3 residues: CASRLGQGGYNEQFF. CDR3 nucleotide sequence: TGTGCCAGCAGACTAGGACAGGGAGGATACAATGAGCAGTTCTTC.

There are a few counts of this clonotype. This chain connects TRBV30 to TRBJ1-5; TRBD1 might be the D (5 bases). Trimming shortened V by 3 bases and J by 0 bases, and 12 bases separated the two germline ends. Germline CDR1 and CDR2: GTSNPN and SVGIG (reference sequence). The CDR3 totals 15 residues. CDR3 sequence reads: CAWSPDRDSNQPQHF. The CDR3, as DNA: TGTGCCTGGAGCCCAGACAGAGATAGCAATCAGCCCCAGCATTTT.

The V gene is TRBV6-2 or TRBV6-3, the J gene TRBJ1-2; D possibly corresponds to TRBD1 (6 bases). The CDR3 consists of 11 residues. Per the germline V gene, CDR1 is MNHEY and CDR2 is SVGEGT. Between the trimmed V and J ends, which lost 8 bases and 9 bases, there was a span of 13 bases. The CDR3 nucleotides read TGTGCCAGCGGGCGGGGGCCGAGCTACACCTTC. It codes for CASGRGPSYTF.

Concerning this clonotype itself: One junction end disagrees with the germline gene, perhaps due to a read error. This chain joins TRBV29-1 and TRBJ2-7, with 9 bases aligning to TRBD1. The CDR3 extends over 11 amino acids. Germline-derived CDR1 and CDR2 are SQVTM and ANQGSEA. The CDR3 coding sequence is TGCAGCACGGGACAGGGCAACGAGCAGCACTTC. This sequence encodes CSTGQGNEQHF.

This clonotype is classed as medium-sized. The chain's CDR3 is CASSIALATHYEQYF. The DNA of the CDR3 is TGTGCCAGTAGTATTGCACTAGCGACACACTACGAGCAGTACTTC. This chain connects TRBV19 to TRBJ2-7; 7 bases are a match to TRBD2. Germline values: CDR1 LNHDA, CDR2 SQIVND (reference sequence). CDR3 length: 15 amino acids. J gave up 3 bases and V 3 bases, and 8 bases lay outside the gene matches.

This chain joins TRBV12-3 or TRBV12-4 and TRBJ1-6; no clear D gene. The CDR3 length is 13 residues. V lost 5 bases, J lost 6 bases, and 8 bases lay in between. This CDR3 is CASSTGGNSPLHF. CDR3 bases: TGTGCCAGCAGTACCGGCGGTAATTCACCCCTCCACTTT.

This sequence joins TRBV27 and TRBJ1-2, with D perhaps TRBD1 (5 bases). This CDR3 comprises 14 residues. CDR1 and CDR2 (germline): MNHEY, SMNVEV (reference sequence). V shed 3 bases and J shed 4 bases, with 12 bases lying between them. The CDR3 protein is CASSLGGQVYGYTF. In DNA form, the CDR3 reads TGTGCCAGCAGTTTGGGGGGTCAGGTCTATGGCTACACCTTC.

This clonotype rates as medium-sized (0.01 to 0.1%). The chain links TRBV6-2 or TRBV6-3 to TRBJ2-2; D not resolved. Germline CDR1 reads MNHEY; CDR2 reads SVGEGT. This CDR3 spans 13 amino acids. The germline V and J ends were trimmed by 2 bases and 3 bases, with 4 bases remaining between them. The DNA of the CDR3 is TGTGCCAGCAGTTACAGGGACACCGGGGAGCTGTTTTTT. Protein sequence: CASSYRDTGELFF.

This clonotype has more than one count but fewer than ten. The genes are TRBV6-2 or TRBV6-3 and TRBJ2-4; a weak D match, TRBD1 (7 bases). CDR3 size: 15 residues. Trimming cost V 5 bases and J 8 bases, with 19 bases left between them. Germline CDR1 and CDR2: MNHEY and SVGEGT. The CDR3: CASSQGVQSGDIQYF. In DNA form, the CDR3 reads TGTGCCAGCAGTCAGGGGGTGCAGTCGGGGGACATTCAGTACTTC.

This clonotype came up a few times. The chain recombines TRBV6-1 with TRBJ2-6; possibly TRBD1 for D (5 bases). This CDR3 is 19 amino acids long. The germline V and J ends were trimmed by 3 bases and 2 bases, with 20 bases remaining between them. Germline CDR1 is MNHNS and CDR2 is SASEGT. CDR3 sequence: CASSEFPITGYAGANVLTF. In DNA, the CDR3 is TGTGCCAGCAGTGAGTTTCCTATCACAGGCTACGCTGGGGCCAACGTCCTGACTTTC.

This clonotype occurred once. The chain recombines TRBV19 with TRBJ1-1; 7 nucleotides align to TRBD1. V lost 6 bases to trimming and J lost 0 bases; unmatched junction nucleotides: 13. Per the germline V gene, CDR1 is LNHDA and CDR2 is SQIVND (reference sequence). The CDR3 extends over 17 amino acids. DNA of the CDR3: TGTGCCAGTAGCTCCCCACAGGGGCAAATGGTGAACACTGAAGCTTTCTTT. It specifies CASSSPQGQMVNTEAFF.

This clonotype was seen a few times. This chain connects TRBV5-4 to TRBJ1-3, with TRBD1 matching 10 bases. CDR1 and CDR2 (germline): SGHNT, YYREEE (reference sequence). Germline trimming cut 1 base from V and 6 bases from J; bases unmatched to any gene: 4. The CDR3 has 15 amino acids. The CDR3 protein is CASSLSGTGANTIYF. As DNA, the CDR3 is TGTGCCAGCAGCTTGAGCGGGACAGGGGCAAACACCATATATTTT.

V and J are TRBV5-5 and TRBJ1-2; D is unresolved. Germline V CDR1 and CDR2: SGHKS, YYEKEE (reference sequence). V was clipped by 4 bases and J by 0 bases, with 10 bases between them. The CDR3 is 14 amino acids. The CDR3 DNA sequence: TGTGCCAGCAGCCCTACATCGGCTAACTATGGCTACACCTTC. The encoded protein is CASSPTSANYGYTF. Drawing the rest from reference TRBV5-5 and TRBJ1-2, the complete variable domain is DAGVTQSPTHLIKTRGQQVTLRCSPISGHKSVSWYQQVLGQGPQFIFQYYEKEERGRGNFPDRFSARQFPNYSSELNVNALLLGDSALYLCASSPTSANYGYTFGSGTRLTVV.